The 29 T cell receptor beta chains below all came from one sample that was sequenced in a study of CD8+ T cells in alopecia areata. Extracted RNA was reverse transcribed, and the resulting cDNA served as sequencing template. Method: immunoSEQ multiplex PCR; TCRdb's copy keeps in-frame clones and lacks some. The sample contains some 170,000 clones, about 67% of which appear only once. Sample: CD8+ T cells sorted from blood, taken at week 0. These receptors came from a human donor with alopecia areata.

This chain connects TRBV4-2 to TRBJ1-1; D gene unclear. Deletions cut 4 bases from V and 4 bases from J, with 7 bases between. Germline-derived CDR1 and CDR2 are LGHNA and YNFKEQ. This CDR3 has 12 residues. The CDR3 DNA is TGTGCCAGCAGCCCCGGCGGCACTGAAGCTTTCTTT. Translation: CASSPGGTEAFF.

This clone was seen only once. V gene TRBV13 combines with J gene TRBJ2-6, with a tentative D call TRBD2 (6 bases). V was clipped by 2 bases and J by 0 bases, with 14 bases between them. Germline CDR1 reads PRHDT; CDR2 reads FYEKMQ (reference sequence). CDR3 length: 18 residues. The CDR3 is CASSLQAGLSSGANVLTF. CDR3 in DNA: TGTGCCAGCAGCTTACAAGCGGGCCTAAGCTCTGGGGCCAACGTCCTGACTTTC.

The CDR3 nucleotides read TGTGCCAGTAGCCCTACCGGGGCGCCGCCTATCTACTTC. This codes for CASSPTGAPPIYF. The rearrangement joins TRBV19 to TRBJ2-7; D is perhaps TRBD1 or TRBD2 (5 bases each). V was shortened by 6 bases and J by 13 bases, with 22 bases between the two germline ends. The CDR3 is made up of 13 amino acids. Germline values: CDR1 LNHDA, CDR2 SQIVND (reference sequence).

J is TRBJ1-6 and V is TRBV6-5, with D possibly TRBD1 on 5 matching bases. Germline V gene data show CDR1 as MNHEY and CDR2 as SVGAGI. The CDR3 runs 16 residues. The germline V and J ends were trimmed by 2 bases and 10 bases, with 18 bases remaining between them. The CDR3: CASSYDDVAGNSPLHF. DNA for the CDR3: TGTGCCAGCAGTTACGACGACGTGGCAGGGAACTCACCCCTCCACTTT.

This rearrangement joins TRBV7-9 to TRBJ2-6; D not resolved. Deletions cut 5 bases from V and 0 bases from J, with 8 bases between. The germline CDR1 and CDR2 sequences are SEHNR and FQNEAQ (reference sequence). The CDR3 extends over 15 amino acids. The CDR3 nucleotides are TGTGCCAGCAGCCTGGGGAACTCTGGGGCCAACGTCCTGACTTTC. Protein product: CASSLGNSGANVLTF. Based on the CDR3 plus reference TRBV7-9 and TRBJ2-6, the full variable domain is DTGVSQNPRHKITKRGQNVTFRCDPISEHNRLYWYRQTLGQGPEFLTYFQNEAQLEKSRLLSDRFSAERPKGSFSTLEIQRTEQGDSAMYLCASSLGNSGANVLTFGAGSRLTVL.

This sequence joins TRBV5-1 and TRBJ1-1; 11 bases line up with TRBD1. Germline V gene lookup returns CDR1 SGHRS and CDR2 YFSETQ. V shed 4 bases and J 8 bases; nucleotides not matched to a gene: 13. The CDR3 runs 16 residues. DNA for the CDR3: TGCGCCAGCAGCCCCGGATGGGGACAGGGGGGCCCGGAAGCTTTCTTT. Protein: CASSPGWGQGGPEAFF.

The chain joins TRBV30 to TRBJ2-1; a weak D match, TRBD2 (6 bases). V lost 3 bases and J lost 3, with 15 bases in between. CDR3 length equals 15 residues. Germline CDR1 GTSNPN, CDR2 SVGIG (reference sequence). The CDR3 DNA follows: TGTGCCTGGAGCCTGCCCGCCGGGGGCTACAATGAGCAGTTCTTC. Amino acid sequence: CAWSLPAGGYNEQFF.

This chain joins TRBV2 and TRBJ1-6; D gene ambiguous. Germline V CDR1 and CDR2: SNHLY, FYNNEI. The CDR3 runs 13 residues. The V end lost 2 bases, the J end lost 8 bases, and 7 bases lay between the germline ends. CDR3 sequence: CASSETGDSPLHF. CDR3 bases: TGTGCCAGCAGTGAAACTGGAGATTCACCCCTCCACTTT. Full variable domain (outside the CDR3, taken from reference TRBV2 and TRBJ1-6): EPEVTQTPSHQVTQMGQEVILRCVPISNHLYFYWYRQILGQKVEFLVSFYNNEISEKSEIFDDQFSVERPDGSNFTLKIRSTKLEDSAMYFCASSETGDSPLHFGNGTRLTVT.

The chain joins TRBV19 to TRBJ1-1; TRBD1 might be the D (6 bases). Germline CDR1 and CDR2: LNHDA and SQIVND (reference sequence). The germline V and J ends were trimmed by 5 bases and 1 base, with 14 bases remaining between them. The CDR3 consists of 15 residues. CDR3 coding DNA: TGTGCCAGTAGTGCGTACAGGGTGGGGAACACTGAAGCTTTCTTT. This sequence encodes CASSAYRVGNTEAFF. Variable domain in full (rest from reference TRBV19 and TRBJ1-1): DGGITQSPKYLFRKEGQNVTLSCEQNLNHDAMYWYRQDPGQGLRLIYYSQIVNDFQKGDIAEGYSVSREKKESFPLTVTSAQKNPTAFYLCASSAYRVGNTEAFFGQGTRLTVV.

This clone was counted only a few times. This chain uses TRBV2 with TRBJ1-6; a possible D gene is TRBD1 (5 bases). Per germline, CDR1 SNHLY and CDR2 FYNNEI. V lost 9 bases and J 4 bases, leaving 10 bases between the germline ends. CDR3 length equals 13 residues. DNA for the CDR3: TGTGCCAGTATGGGACGTTATAATTCACCCCTCCACTTT. This encodes CASMGRYNSPLHF.

This clone was detected only a few times. V usage is TRBV29-1 and J usage is TRBJ2-1; 10 bases line up with TRBD1. The CDR3 sequence is 15 residues long. V gave up 8 bases and J gave up 6 bases; unmatched junction bases: 13. From germline, CDR1 is SQVTM and CDR2 ANQGSEA. CDR3 residues: CSSRLGQGEVNEQFF. CDR3 DNA: TGCAGCTCACGCTTAGGACAGGGGGAGGTCAATGAGCAGTTCTTC.

The chain has TRBV7-9 and TRBJ2-2; 7 bases line up with TRBD1. The CDR3 contains 15 residues. Trimming cost V 5 bases and J 1 base; bases outside gene matches: 4. Germline CDR1 is SEHNR and CDR2 is FQNEAQ (reference sequence). CDR3: CASSPRTGNTGELFF. CDR3 sequence (DNA): TGTGCCAGCAGCCCCCGGACAGGGAACACCGGGGAGCTGTTTTTT.

The chain recombines TRBV29-1 with TRBJ1-1; TRBD1 matches 7 bases. This CDR3 has 15 amino acids. The junction had 16 bases not matched to a gene; V was cut back by 6 bases and J by 6 bases. The germline gives CDR1 SQVTM, CDR2 ANQGSEA. As DNA, the CDR3 is TGCAGCGTCCAGGGACAGCCAAACGCCGCAGCTGAAGCTTTCTTT. It encodes CSVQGQPNAAAEAFF.

The chain joins TRBV27 to TRBJ1-1; D remains unclear. Germline V gene data show CDR1 as MNHEY and CDR2 as SMNVEV (reference sequence). CDR3 size: 14 residues. V gave up 4 bases and J gave up 1 base, with 10 bases separating them. As DNA, the CDR3 is TGTGCCAGCAGTTCCCCGCGGGGGAACACTGAAGCTTTCTTT. It encodes CASSSPRGNTEAFF.

CDR3: CASSPPTGDEAFF. CDR3 in DNA: TGTGCCAGCAGTCCCCCCACGGGCGATGAAGCTTTCTTT. The V and J genes are TRBV7-9 and TRBJ1-1; D remains unclear. The germline V gene has CDR1 SEHNR and CDR2 FQNEAQ (reference sequence). The length of the CDR3 is 13 residues. Deletions cut 6 bases from V and 7 bases from J, with 15 bases between.

The genes are TRBV23-1 and TRBJ2-3; the D gene is possibly TRBD2 (7 bases). TRBV23-1 is treated as an ORF (open reading frame) with a function not yet certain. The CDR3 covers 18 residues. Trimming left V 2 bases short and J 1 base short, with 19 bases between. CDR3 bases: TGCGCCAGCAGTCAACCTCTATCCGCGGGGGCTTGCACAGATACGCAGTATTTT. Its translation: CASSQPLSAGACTDTQYF.

This chain links TRBV5-4 with TRBJ2-3, with TRBD1 matching 7 bases. The CDR3 totals 12 residues. Germline values: CDR1 SGHNT, CDR2 YYREEE (reference sequence). The V gene end was trimmed by 4 bases and the J gene end by 6 bases; junction bases not matched to a gene: 2. The chain's CDR3 is CASSPDRDTQYF. The CDR3 DNA is TGTGCCAGCAGCCCGGACAGGGATACGCAGTATTTT. Together with reference TRBV5-4 and TRBJ2-3, the CDR3 gives the full variable domain: ETGVTQSPTHLIKTRGQQVTLRCSSQSGHNTVSWYQQALGQGPQFIFQYYREEENGRGNFPPRFSGLQFPNYSSELNVNALELDDSALYLCASSPDRDTQYFGPGTRLTVL.

This clone has only a few counts. The V and J genes are TRBV14 and TRBJ2-1; no definite D call. Germline assignment: CDR1 SGHDN and CDR2 FVKESK. This CDR3 comprises 12 residues. V was trimmed by 5 bases and J by 9 bases, leaving 11 bases between them. CDR3: CASSSIGIEQFF. The CDR3 DNA reads TGTGCCAGCAGCTCGATCGGAATTGAGCAGTTCTTC.

The chain combines TRBV9 with TRBJ2-1, with 9 bases aligning to TRBD2. Germline V gene data show CDR1 as SGDLS and CDR2 as YYNGEE. This CDR3 region has 15 residues. The ends lost 0 bases at V and 10 bases at J; junction bases unmatched: 8. The CDR3 DNA is TGTGCCAGCAGCGTAGATAGCGGGGGCCCAGGGGAGCAGTTCTTC. Its protein product is CASSVDSGGPGEQFF.

The chain employs TRBV2 and TRBJ2-5; weak D call: TRBD1 (5 bases). The CDR3 consists of 15 residues. The germline V gene encodes CDR1 SNHLY and CDR2 FYNNEI. V lost 0 bases and J lost 0, with 8 bases in between. The CDR3 protein is CASSEAGRDQETQYF. CDR3 sequence (DNA): TGTGCCAGCAGTGAAGCTGGCAGGGACCAAGAGACCCAGTACTTC.

The rearrangement joins TRBV5-5 to TRBJ1-1; D is ambiguous. CDR1 is SGHKS, CDR2 YYEKEE, per germline (reference sequence). Trimming removed 0 bases from V and 4 bases from J, with 10 bases in between. The CDR3 loop spans 14 amino acids. The CDR3 DNA reads TGTGCCAGCAGCTTGGAGCTGGGGAGCACTGAAGCTTTCTTT. Amino acids: CASSLELGSTEAFF.

This chain joins TRBV7-6 and TRBJ1-6; a weak D match, TRBD1 (6 bases). The CDR3 has 15 residues. Trimming stripped 1 base from V and 5 bases from J, with 9 bases between. Germline-derived CDR1 and CDR2 are SGHVS and FNYEAQ. The CDR3 sequence is CASSLVDSNNSPLHF. DNA of the CDR3: TGTGCCAGCAGCTTAGTGGACAGTAATAATTCACCCCTCCACTTT.

The genes are TRBV19 and TRBJ2-5; D is perhaps TRBD1 (6 bases). Germline CDR1 and CDR2: LNHDA and SQIVND (reference sequence). CDR3 length equals 15 residues. V dropped 5 bases and J dropped 1 base, with 14 bases sitting between them. The CDR3 spells CASSPTGTAQETQYF. CDR3 sequence (DNA): TGTGCCAGTAGTCCCACAGGGACGGCCCAAGAGACCCAGTACTTC.

For the CDR3, the DNA is TGTGCCAGCAGTTTAGCAGATACGCAGTATTTT. Its protein is CASSLADTQYF. This chain uses TRBV27 with TRBJ2-3; D ambiguous. The germline V gene encodes CDR1 MNHEY and CDR2 SMNVEV (reference sequence). Trimming took 2 bases from V and 4 from J, leaving 1 base between them. This CDR3 region has 11 residues.

The rearrangement links TRBV29-1 to TRBJ2-7; no firm D call. The CDR3 consists of 12 residues. The V end was cut by 0 bases, the J end by 2 bases, with 5 bases between. Germline lookup yields CDR1 SQVTM and CDR2 ANQGSEA. The CDR3, as DNA: TGCAGCGTTGAAGAGCGAGCCTACGAGCAGTACTTC. Encoded protein: CSVEERAYEQYF.

The genes are TRBV27 and TRBJ2-5; D gene ambiguous. Trimming shortened V by 2 bases and J by 3 bases, and 7 bases separated the two germline ends. The CDR3 covers 13 residues. Per germline, CDR1 MNHEY and CDR2 SMNVEV (reference sequence). This CDR3 reads CASSLNSEETQYF. CDR3 in DNA: TGTGCCAGCAGTTTAAACTCTGAAGAGACCCAGTACTTC.

V gene TRBV7-2 combines with J gene TRBJ1-2; TRBD1 agrees at 8 bases. Germline V CDR1 and CDR2: SGHTA, FQGNSA. Losses at the gene ends were 6 bases for V and 6 bases for J; bases not matched to a gene: 9. CDR3 length: 14 residues. Here the CDR3 reads CASSPTGGRDGYTF. CDR3 DNA: TGTGCCAGCAGTCCAACAGGGGGGAGAGATGGCTACACCTTC.

This chain links TRBV14 with TRBJ1-3; D is possibly TRBD1 (5 bases). The CDR3 extends over 17 amino acids. V was clipped by 0 bases and J by 4 bases, with 16 bases between them. The germline V gene has CDR1 SGHDN and CDR2 FVKESK. DNA of the CDR3: TGTGCCAGCAGCCAAGATCCCCCGGGGGGGTTCGGAAACACCATATATTTT. Residues: CASSQDPPGGFGNTIYF.

This chain links TRBV13 with TRBJ2-4; 7 positions match TRBD1. Looked up from germline, CDR1 is PRHDT and CDR2 is FYEKMQ (reference sequence). This CDR3 comprises 16 residues. V shed 5 bases and J 3 bases; nucleotides not matched to a gene: 10. DNA for the CDR3: TGTGCCAGCAGCCGAAGACAGGGTCGGGGCAAAAACATTCAGTACTTC. It codes for CASSRRQGRGKNIQYF.